The clone carrying this TCR beta chain was found a few times. Its cognate antigen is unknown. The data were obtained in a study of early T cells in non-severe SARS-CoV-2 infection. Whole-study results and caveats: Database matching using VDJdb favored anti-spike CD8 responses, with private and CD4 specificities left missing.

Unique molecular identifiers were affixed to single, distinct cDNA molecules. In TCRdb, the 5' RACE reads were re-called with MiXCR into one record per CDR3 protein. The sample holds more than 20,000 distinct CDR3 sequences, 4.5% to 5% seen once. V was clipped by 5 bases and J by 4 bases, with 3 bases between them. The CDR3 is 10 amino acids. Germline V gives CDR1 LGHNT, CDR2 FRNRAP. Material: whole blood. This chain uses TRBV12-5 with TRBJ2-7; unclear D gene. The TCR was taken from an adult who was a healthcare worker with PCR-confirmed SARS-CoV-2 infection or an uninfected control (not recorded which). CDR3 DNA sequence: TGTGCTAGTGGTCAGTACGAGCAGTACTTC. Amino acids: CASGQYEQYF.